Presented here are 3 T cell receptor beta chains from one specimen sequenced in a study of blood T cells in healthy people across ages. Combining a sample-barcoded 5' primer with a J-beta primer mix, a second PCR ran for 7 to 11 cycles. TCRdb fed the 5' RACE reads into MiXCR, producing one record per CDR3 protein. The data show more than 1.4 million distinct CDR3 sequences, 42% seen once. The source material was blood. The receptors derive from a woman younger than 30 in good health.

V gene TRBV20-1 combines with J gene TRBJ1-5; D gene unclear. V dropped 6 bases and J dropped 6 bases, with 18 bases sitting between them. The CDR3 runs 14 residues. CDR1 and CDR2 (germline): DFQATT, SNEGSKA (reference sequence). CDR3 DNA: TGCAGTGCGAAGAAGGCAGTAGATTCTCAGCCCCAGCATTTT. Translated, it gives CSAKKAVDSQPQHF.

V usage is TRBV6-1 and J usage is TRBJ1-5; D perhaps matches TRBD1 (5 bases). Trimming left V 3 bases short and J 11 bases short, with 11 bases between. Germline CDR1 MNHNS, CDR2 SASEGT. CDR3 length equals 12 residues. The CDR3 DNA reads as TGTGCCAGCAGTGACTGGGACTTCGCCCAGCATTTT. It encodes CASSDWDFAQHF.

J is TRBJ2-5 and V is TRBV3-1, with no clear D. CDR1 is LGHDT, CDR2 YNNKEL, per germline (reference sequence). The CDR3 has 13 amino acids. Trimming left V 1 base short and J 5 bases short, with 8 bases between. In DNA form, the CDR3 reads TGTGCCAGCAGCCAAGGCCGGGTGGAGACCCAGTACTTC. Encoded protein: CASSQGRVETQYF.